The 5 T cell receptor beta chains in this list originate from one sample, sequenced in a study of Graves' ophthalmopathy and Graves' hyperthyroidism. Amplification of the TCR beta CDR3 regions used RNA transcripts (as template). Investigators did first-round RT-PCR with HTBI primers, then second-round multiplex PCR. TCRdb re-derived calls from the multiplex PCR reads in MiXCR, one entry per CDR3 protein. This table holds approximately 330,000 distinct CDR3 sequences, roughly 15% found once. Specimen: peripheral blood. These receptors were taken from an adult man with Graves' ophthalmopathy.

At least ten counts were recorded for this clonotype. V gene TRBV11-2 combines with J gene TRBJ1-2; tentative D call: TRBD1 (5 bases). The CDR3 consists of 13 residues. Germline V CDR1 and CDR2: SGHAT, FQNNGV. V was pared by 5 bases and J by 3 bases, with 10 bases between. The CDR3 region is CASSRGGDYGYTF. The CDR3 nucleotides read TGTGCCAGCAGCCGGGGGGGGGACTATGGCTACACCTTC.

This clonotype was observed at least ten times. This chain joins TRBV29-1 and TRBJ2-7, with a possible D match to TRBD2 (5 bases). Trimming removed 0 bases from V and 5 bases from J, with 17 bases in between. This CDR3 has 15 amino acids. From germline, CDR1 is SQVTM and CDR2 ANQGSEA. Here the CDR3 reads CSVEEIGLAGNEQYF. The CDR3 coding sequence is TGCAGCGTTGAAGAAATAGGCCTAGCAGGCAACGAGCAGTACTTC.

This clonotype has a count of ten or more. The V and J genes are TRBV30 and TRBJ1-2; D is uncertain. Trimming removed 3 bases from V and 0 bases from J, with 14 bases in between. Germline V gives CDR1 GTSNPN, CDR2 SVGIG (reference sequence). The CDR3 totals 15 residues. CDR3 sequence reads: CAWRRDGGTNYGYTF. The DNA of the CDR3 is TGTGCCTGGAGGAGAGACGGAGGCACTAACTATGGCTACACCTTC.

The chain links TRBV29-1 to TRBJ1-5, with D unresolved. The V gene lost 6 bases and the J gene lost 6 bases, with 15 bases spanning the gap. This CDR3 has 13 residues. Germline CDR1 SQVTM, CDR2 ANQGSEA. The CDR3 region is CSVQEEVGQPQHF. The CDR3, as DNA: TGCAGCGTGCAGGAGGAAGTGGGTCAGCCCCAGCATTTT.

There are many counts of this clonotype. The rearrangement joins TRBV28 to TRBJ2-5; no reliable D call. CDR3 length: 15 residues. Germline CDR1 is MDHEN and CDR2 is SYDVKM. The V end lost 8 bases, the J end lost 3 bases, and 19 bases lay between the germline ends. CDR3: CASFGPYYEEETQYF. For the CDR3, the DNA is TGTGCCAGCTTCGGACCCTACTACGAGGAAGAGACCCAGTACTTC.